This TCR beta chain comes out of a study of cytomegalovirus exposure and HLA in healthy donors. Overall study context: It was reported in a later analysis that the same platform had been used for the 100 to 150 validation repertoires as for the roughly 700 first-cohort repertoires. Points from the study as a whole: Cytomegalovirus-associated TCR beta chains were listed, numbering 150 to 200.

Remarks on this clone: Antigen unknown.

This CDR3 is 14 amino acids long. Germline CDR1 is SNHLY and CDR2 is FYNNEI. J lost 4 bases, V lost 5 bases, and 4 bases had no gene match. Only in-frame clones appear in the TCRdb table, and some are missing; sequencing was by immunoSEQ multiplex PCR. The table includes more than 90,000 clones, about 85% detected once. This sequence was found in a young man in good health and CMV-seropositive. Source material: PBMCs. The chain couples TRBV2 to TRBJ1-4; 7 nucleotides align to TRBD1. CDR3: CASSQTGINEKLFF. CDR3 DNA: TGTGCCAGCAGTCAGACAGGGATTAATGAAAAACTGTTTTTT.